The sequence of this T cell receptor (beta chain) was determined in a study of technical replicates of blood from a handful of donors. Using immunoSEQ multiplex PCR, the repertoire was profiled, and TCRdb retains in-frame clones only, with some absent. The sample holds tens of thousands of clones; about 95% are singletons and the top ten take 3%. The CDR3 length is 17 residues. V trimming: 4 bases; J trimming: 5 bases; junction bases outside the gene matches: 9. The germline V gene has CDR1 SGHDT and CDR2 YYEEEE. The receptor was isolated from a human donor in good health. Some clones in this sample may be carry-over from other donors' samples. The material sequenced was PBMCs. V gene TRBV5-6 combines with J gene TRBJ2-3; TRBD2 aligns across 14 bases. CDR3 coding DNA: TGTGCCAGCAGCGGTCGGACTAGCGGGAGGTGGGTAGATACGCAGTATTTT. Translated: CASSGRTSGRWVDTQYF.